Described below is a single TCR beta chain sequence and its context. How the authors handled the data: How many nucleated cells were present was estimated from reference gene primer amplification. Sequencing used immunoSEQ multiplex PCR; TCRdb keeps in-frame clones, though not all of them. That table supplies the V and J calls and clone size; D and trimming were determined from the DNA. The sample carries more than 200,000 clones, 88% recorded once. The record originates from a study of blood T cell repertoires in COVID-19. On the study more broadly: From the United States, Italy and Spain came samples of acute and convalescent COVID-19. The analysed material was cDNA or gDNA that came from T cells, B-cell-depleted T cells, or PBMCs.

Germline CDR1 and CDR2: SGHVS and FNYEAQ. There are 17 residues in the CDR3. With 2 bases clipped from V and 2 bases from J, the junction kept 11 bases outside the gene matches. The source of this sequence is a man between 35 and 55 years old with acute or convalescent COVID-19. The specimen was peripheral blood. The chain couples TRBV7-6 to TRBJ1-2, with TRBD1 matching 7 bases. The CDR3 sequence: CASSLSTRDSENYGYTF. DNA of the CDR3: TGTGCCAGCAGCTTATCAACCAGGGACAGCGAAAACTATGGCTACACCTTC.